This T cell receptor beta chain was retrieved from a study of shared clonotypes between healthy human individuals. The CDR3 sequence is 16 residues long. Per the germline V gene, CDR1 is MNHEY and CDR2 is SVGAGI. As originally analysed: Because ImmunoSEQ provided only junction sequences with no quality scores, the filtering differed. Method: immunoSEQ multiplex PCR; TCRdb's copy keeps in-frame clones and lacks some. V and J calls plus clone size are reproduced from that table; the DNA served to infer D and trimming. Seen here are more than 2,000,000 clones, approximately 94% observed once, and the top ten hold over 0.12%. All donors were Caucasian adults living in Nashville, Tennessee.

Sequencing was performed on naive CD4+ T cells sorted from blood. The subset is: CD45RA+ positively selected. The TCR originated in a man aged 18-30 years in good health. The chain combines TRBV6-5 with TRBJ2-5, with TRBD1 identical over 7 bases. TRBJ2-7 matches the DNA end more closely, so the J call is doubtful. In DNA form, the CDR3 reads TGTGCCAGCAGTTACCTTCCACGGGACAGTGGGCACGAGCAGTACTTC. Amino acid sequence: CASSYLPRDSGHEQYF.